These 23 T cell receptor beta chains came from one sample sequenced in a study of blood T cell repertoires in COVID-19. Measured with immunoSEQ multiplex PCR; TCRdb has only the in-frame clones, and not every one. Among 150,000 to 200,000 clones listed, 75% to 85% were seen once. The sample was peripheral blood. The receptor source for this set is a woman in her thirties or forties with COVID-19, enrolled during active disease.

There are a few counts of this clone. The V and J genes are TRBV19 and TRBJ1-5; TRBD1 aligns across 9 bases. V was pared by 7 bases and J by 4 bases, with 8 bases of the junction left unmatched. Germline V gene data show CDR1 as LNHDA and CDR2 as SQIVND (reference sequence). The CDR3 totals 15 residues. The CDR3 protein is CASIKRTGENQPQHF. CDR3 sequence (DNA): TGTGCCAGTATAAAAAGGACAGGGGAAAATCAGCCCCAGCATTTT.

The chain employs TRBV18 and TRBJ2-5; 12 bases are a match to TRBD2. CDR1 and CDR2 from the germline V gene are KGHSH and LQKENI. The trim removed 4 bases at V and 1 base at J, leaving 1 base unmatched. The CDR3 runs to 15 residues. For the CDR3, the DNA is TGTGCCAGCTCACAGACTAGCGGGAGCCAAGAGACCCAGTACTTC. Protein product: CASSQTSGSQETQYF.

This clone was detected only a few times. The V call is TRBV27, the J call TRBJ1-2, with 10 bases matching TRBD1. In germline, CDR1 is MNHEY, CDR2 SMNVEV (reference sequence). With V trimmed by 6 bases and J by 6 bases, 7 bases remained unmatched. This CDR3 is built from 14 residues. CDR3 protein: CASRSPGQGHGYTF. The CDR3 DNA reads TGTGCCAGCAGATCCCCGGGACAGGGGCATGGCTACACCTTC.

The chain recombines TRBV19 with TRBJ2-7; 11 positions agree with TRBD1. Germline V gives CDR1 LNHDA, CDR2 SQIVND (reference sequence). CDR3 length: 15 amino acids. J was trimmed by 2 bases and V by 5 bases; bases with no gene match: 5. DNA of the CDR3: TGTGCCAGTAGTGCCGGACAGGGGGCTGCCTACGAGCAGTACGTC. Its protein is CASSAGQGAAYEQYV.

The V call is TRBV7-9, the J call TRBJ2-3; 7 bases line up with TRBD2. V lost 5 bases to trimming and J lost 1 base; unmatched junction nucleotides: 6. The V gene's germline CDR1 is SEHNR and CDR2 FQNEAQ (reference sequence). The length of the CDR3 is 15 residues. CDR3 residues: CASSPSGVGTDTQYF. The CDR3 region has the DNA TGTGCCAGCAGCCCCAGCGGGGTTGGCACAGATACGCAGTATTTT.

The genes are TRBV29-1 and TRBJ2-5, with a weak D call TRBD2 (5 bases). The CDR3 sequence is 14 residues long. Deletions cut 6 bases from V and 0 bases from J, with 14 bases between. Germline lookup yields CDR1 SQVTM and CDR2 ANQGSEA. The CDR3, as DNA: TGCAGCGTGAGGAGGTTCGGCTACCAAGAGACCCAGTACTTC. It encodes CSVRRFGYQETQYF.

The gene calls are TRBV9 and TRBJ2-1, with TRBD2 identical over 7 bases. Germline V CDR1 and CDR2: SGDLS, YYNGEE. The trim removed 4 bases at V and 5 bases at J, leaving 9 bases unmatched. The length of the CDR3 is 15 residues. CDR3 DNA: TGTGCCAGCAGCCGAAACCTAGCGGTTAACAATGAGCAGTTCTTC. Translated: CASSRNLAVNNEQFF.

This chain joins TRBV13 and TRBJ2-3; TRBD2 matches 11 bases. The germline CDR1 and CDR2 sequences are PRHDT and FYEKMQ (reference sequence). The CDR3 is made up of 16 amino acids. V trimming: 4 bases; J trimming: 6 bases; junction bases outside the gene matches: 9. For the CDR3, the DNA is TGTGCCAGCAGCTCGCTCGGGGCTAGCGGGAGGGATACGCAGTATTTT. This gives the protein CASSSLGASGRDTQYF.

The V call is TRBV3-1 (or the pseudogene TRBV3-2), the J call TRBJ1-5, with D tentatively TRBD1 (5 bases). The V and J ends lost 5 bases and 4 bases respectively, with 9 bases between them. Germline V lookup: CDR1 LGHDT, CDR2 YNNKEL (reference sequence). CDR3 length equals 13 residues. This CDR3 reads CASSKGLNQPQHF. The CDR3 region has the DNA TGTGCCAGCAGCAAGGGACTTAATCAGCCCCAGCATTTT.

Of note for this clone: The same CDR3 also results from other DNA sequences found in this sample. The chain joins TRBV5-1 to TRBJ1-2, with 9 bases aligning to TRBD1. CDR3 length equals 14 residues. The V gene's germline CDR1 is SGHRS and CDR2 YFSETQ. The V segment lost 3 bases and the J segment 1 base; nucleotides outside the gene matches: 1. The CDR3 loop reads CASSWTGDNYGYTF. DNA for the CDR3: TGCGCCAGCAGCTGGACAGGGGATAACTATGGCTACACCTTC.

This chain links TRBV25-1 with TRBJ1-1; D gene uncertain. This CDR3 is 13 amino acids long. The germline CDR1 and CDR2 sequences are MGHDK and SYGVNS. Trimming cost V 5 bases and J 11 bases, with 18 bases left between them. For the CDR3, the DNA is TGTGCCAGCAGTAAAGGCTTCGGACTGGGGGCTTTCTTT. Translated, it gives CASSKGFGLGAFF.

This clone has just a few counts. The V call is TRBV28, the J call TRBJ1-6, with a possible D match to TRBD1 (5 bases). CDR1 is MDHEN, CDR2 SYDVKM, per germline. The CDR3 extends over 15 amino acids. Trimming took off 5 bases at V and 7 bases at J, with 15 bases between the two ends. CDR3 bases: TGTGCCAGCAGTCCCCGCGACAGTCGAAATTCACCCCTCCACTTT. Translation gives CASSPRDSRNSPLHF.

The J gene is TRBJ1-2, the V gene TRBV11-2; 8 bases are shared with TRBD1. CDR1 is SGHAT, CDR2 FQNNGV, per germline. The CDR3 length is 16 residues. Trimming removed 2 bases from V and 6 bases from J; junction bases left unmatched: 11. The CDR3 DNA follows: TGTGCCAGCAGCTTAACCCCCCTAGACAGGGGTGATGGCTACACCTTC. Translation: CASSLTPLDRGDGYTF.

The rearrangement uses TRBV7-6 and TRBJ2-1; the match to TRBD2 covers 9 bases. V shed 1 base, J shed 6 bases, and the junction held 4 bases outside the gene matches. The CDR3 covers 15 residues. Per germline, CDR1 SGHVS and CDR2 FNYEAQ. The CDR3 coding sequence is TGTGCCAGCAGCTTAGGAGCGGGGGGTATCAATGAGCAGTTCTTC. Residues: CASSLGAGGINEQFF.

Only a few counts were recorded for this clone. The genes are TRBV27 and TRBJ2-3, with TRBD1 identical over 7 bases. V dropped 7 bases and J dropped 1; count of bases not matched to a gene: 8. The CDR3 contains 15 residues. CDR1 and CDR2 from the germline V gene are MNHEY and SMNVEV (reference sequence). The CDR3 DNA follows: TGTGCCAGCATGCGATTAGGGGGCCGCACAGATACGCAGTATTTT. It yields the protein CASMRLGGRTDTQYF.

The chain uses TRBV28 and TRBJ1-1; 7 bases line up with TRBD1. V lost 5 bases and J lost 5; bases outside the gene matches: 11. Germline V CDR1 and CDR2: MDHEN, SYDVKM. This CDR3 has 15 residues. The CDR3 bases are TGTGCCAGCAGTACCCTTACAGGGGTAGGTACTGAAGCTTTCTTT. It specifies CASSTLTGVGTEAFF.

The CDR3 sequence is CASSPAGLRASGPQHF. In DNA, the CDR3 is TGTGCCAGTAGTCCCGCCGGGCTCAGGGCCTCGGGGCCCCAGCATTTT. V usage is TRBV19 and J usage is TRBJ1-5; D possibly corresponds to TRBD1 (5 bases). This CDR3 is built from 16 residues. CDR1 LNHDA and CDR2 SQIVND come from the germline V gene (reference sequence). The V end lost 5 bases, the J end lost 9 bases, and 23 bases lay between the germline ends.

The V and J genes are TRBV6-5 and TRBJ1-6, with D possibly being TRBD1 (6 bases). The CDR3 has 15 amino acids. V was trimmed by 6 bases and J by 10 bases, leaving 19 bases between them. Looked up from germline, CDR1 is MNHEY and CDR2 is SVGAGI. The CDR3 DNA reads TGTGCCAGCAGAAGGGGGGTTCCGGGGGGCTCACCCCTCCACTTT. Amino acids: CASRRGVPGGSPLHF.

The CDR3 spells CASSPGWRGYEQYF. As DNA, the CDR3 is TGTGCCAGCAGCCCCGGTTGGCGGGGCTACGAGCAGTACTTC. The V gene is TRBV11-2, the J gene TRBJ2-7; D might be TRBD2 (6 bases). The V gene lost 5 bases and the J gene lost 3 bases, with 14 bases spanning the gap. This CDR3 contains 14 residues. Germline V CDR1 and CDR2: SGHAT, FQNNGV.

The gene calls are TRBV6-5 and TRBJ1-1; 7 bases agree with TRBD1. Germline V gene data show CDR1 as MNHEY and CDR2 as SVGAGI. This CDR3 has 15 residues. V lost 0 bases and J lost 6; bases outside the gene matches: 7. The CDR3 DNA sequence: TGTGCCAGCAGTTACTCGATAGGGGGCTTTTCTGAAGCTTTCTTT. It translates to CASSYSIGGFSEAFF.

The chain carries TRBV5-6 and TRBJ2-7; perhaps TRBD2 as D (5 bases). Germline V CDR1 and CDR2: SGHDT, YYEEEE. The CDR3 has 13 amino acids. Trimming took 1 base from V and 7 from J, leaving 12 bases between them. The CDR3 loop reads CASSLRGLPEQYV. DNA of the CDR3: TGTGCCAGCAGCTTGCGCGGACTGCCGGAGCAGTACGTC.

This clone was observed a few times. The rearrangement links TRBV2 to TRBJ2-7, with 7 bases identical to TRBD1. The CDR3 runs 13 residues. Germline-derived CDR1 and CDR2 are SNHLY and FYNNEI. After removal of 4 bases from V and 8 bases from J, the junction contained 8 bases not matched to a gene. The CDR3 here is CASSVGTAGKQYF. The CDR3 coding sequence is TGTGCCAGCAGTGTTGGGACAGCCGGAAAGCAGTACTTC.

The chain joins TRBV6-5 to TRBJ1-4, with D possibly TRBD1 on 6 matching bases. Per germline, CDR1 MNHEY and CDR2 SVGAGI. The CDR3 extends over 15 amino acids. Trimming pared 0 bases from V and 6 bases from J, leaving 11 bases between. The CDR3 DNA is TGTGCCAGCAGTTACTCACAGGGAAGGGATGAAAAACTGTTTTTT. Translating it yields CASSYSQGRDEKLFF.